These T cell receptor beta chains were read from a single sample in a study of OX40 agonist ivuxolimab in advanced cancers. Method: immunoSEQ multiplex PCR; TCRdb's copy keeps in-frame clones and lacks some. The top ten clones hold 10% to 15% of a sample with 65,000 to 80,000 clones, roughly 89% of them seen once. This sample comprised CD4+ or CD8+ T cells sorted from blood, obtained in a trial of the OX40 agonist ivuxolimab. Receptors originate from an adult with an advanced solid tumor such as melanoma, head and neck, liver or kidney cancer. The CDR3 runs from the conserved cysteine through the conserved F or W.

v_gene: TRBV9
j_gene: TRBJ2-3
CDR3aa: CASSGVTDTQYF

v_gene: TRBV19
j_gene: TRBJ2-1
CDR3aa: CASSIVGGGEQFF

v_gene: TRBV7-3
j_gene: TRBJ2-5
CDR3aa: CASSLYGGQETQYF

v_gene: TRBV9
j_gene: TRBJ1-1
CDR3aa: CASSVTQVNTEAFF

v_gene: TRBV27
j_gene: TRBJ2-7
CDR3aa: CASSFAGLSEQYF

v_gene: TRBV7-3
j_gene: TRBJ1-1
CDR3aa: CAAGWGASTEAFF

v_gene: TRBV5-6
j_gene: TRBJ2-1
CDR3aa: CASSLDGGGPSGRIDEQFF

v_gene: TRBV11-2
j_gene: TRBJ2-7
CDR3aa: CASSQDSASGYEQYF

v_gene: TRBV27
j_gene: TRBJ1-2
CDR3aa: CASSKDGYGYTF

v_gene: TRBV5-5
j_gene: TRBJ2-7
CDR3aa: CASSLAGAGPAYEQYF

v_gene: TRBV7-3
j_gene: TRBJ2-2
CDR3aa: CASSRTGDGTGELFF

v_gene: TRBV6-1
j_gene: TRBJ2-1
CDR3aa: CASSDSQGLDEQFF

v_gene: TRBV14
j_gene: TRBJ2-1
CDR3aa: CASSPLTSGPAYNEQFF

v_gene: TRBV6-6
j_gene: TRBJ2-3
CDR3aa: CATTRTDTQYF

v_gene: TRBV2
j_gene: TRBJ2-1
CDR3aa: CAIAYTSGIYNEQFF

v_gene: TRBV19
j_gene: TRBJ1-5
CDR3aa: CASSIGGYNQPQHF

v_gene: TRBV19
j_gene: TRBJ1-4
CDR3aa: CASTPGQGGLEKLFF

v_gene: TRBV5-4
j_gene: TRBJ2-1
CDR3aa: CASRAAGSSYNEQFF

v_gene: TRBV6-5
j_gene: TRBJ1-5
CDR3aa: CASSYSPRTRPQHF

v_gene: TRBV29-1
j_gene: TRBJ1-2
CDR3aa: CSVPGQGSGYTF

v_gene: TRBV5-4
j_gene: TRBJ1-5
CDR3aa: CASSLGGQGADQPQHF

v_gene: TRBV7-6
j_gene: TRBJ1-4
CDR3aa: CASSLAGWGYGEKLFF

v_gene: TRBV7-8
j_gene: TRBJ1-5
CDR3aa: CASSSGQGLINQPQHF

v_gene: TRBV28
j_gene: TRBJ1-4
CDR3aa: CASSFGPLGEKLFF

v_gene: TRBV6-1
j_gene: TRBJ2-6
CDR3aa: CASSAISSQGITGANVLTF

v_gene: TRBV5-8
j_gene: TRBJ2-1
CDR3aa: CASSPAGQGAAYNEQFF

v_gene: TRBV7-9
j_gene: TRBJ1-1
CDR3aa: CASSLGAGEEAFF

v_gene: TRBV5-6
j_gene: TRBJ1-1
CDR3aa: CASSLVGVTEAFF

v_gene: TRBV27
j_gene: TRBJ2-7
CDR3aa: CASSSGGAYYEQYF

v_gene: TRBV6-1
j_gene: TRBJ2-7
CDR3aa: CASSDRGAYEQYF

v_gene: TRBV9
j_gene: TRBJ2-1
CDR3aa: CASSVGGTAIYNEQFF

v_gene: TRBV15
j_gene: TRBJ1-3
CDR3aa: CATSRESGSGNTIYF

v_gene: TRBV28
j_gene: TRBJ1-2
CDR3aa: CASSLRQSNYGYTF

v_gene: TRBV6-5
j_gene: TRBJ2-5
CDR3aa: CASSGGRQETQYF

v_gene: TRBV29-1
j_gene: TRBJ1-2
CDR3aa: CSVDRAIRGYTF

v_gene: TRBV18
j_gene: TRBJ2-2
CDR3aa: CASSPADTGELFF

v_gene: TRBV5-1
j_gene: TRBJ2-5
CDR3aa: CASSPWNPGEQYF

v_gene: TRBV29-1
j_gene: TRBJ1-1
CDR3aa: CSVERDGGTEAFF

v_gene: TRBV28
j_gene: TRBJ1-2
CDR3aa: CASSRDRTYGYTF

v_gene: TRBV12-2
j_gene: TRBJ1-5
CDR3aa: CASRLARTGGASNQPQHF